This TCR beta chain was sequenced for a study of cytomegalovirus exposure and HLA in healthy donors. Turning to the study itself: There were approximately 81 million unique TCRs (from HLA-typed donors) in an early data release.

PCR amplification relied on 60 Vbeta primers (plus 13 Jbeta primers). This table comes from immunoSEQ multiplex PCR, and its TCRdb copy is limited to in-frame clones, with some not included. The sample records approximately 250,000 clones, roughly 81% being singletons. Notes on this clone: Its specificity is unknown.

The germline gives CDR1 GTSNPN, CDR2 SVGIG (reference sequence). Germline trimming cut 5 bases from V and 0 bases from J; bases unmatched to any gene: 7. There are 15 residues in the CDR3. Overall study results and limits: Because they were indistinguishable, some V segments, including TRBV6-2 and TRBV6-3, were excluded. In a later analysis, parvovirus B19, influenza, CMV and Epstein-Barr virus appeared linked to several top co-occurrence clusters. The authors enumerated 150 to 200 TCR beta chains as linked to cytomegalovirus.

V usage is TRBV30 and J usage is TRBJ2-4; 7 bases fit TRBD1. The source is a girl under 10 years old in good health and CMV-seronegative. Input material: PBMCs. CDR3 sequence: CAWVDRELAKNIQYF. CDR3 sequence (DNA): TGTGCCTGGGTTGACAGGGAGCTAGCCAAAAACATTCAGTACTTC.